This entry lists 18 T cell receptor beta chains sequenced from one sample in a study of blood T cell repertoires in COVID-19. Profiled with immunoSEQ multiplex PCR; TCRdb holds only in-frame clones, not every one. The data contain roughly 190,000 clones, roughly 90% of them singletons. The sequenced sample was peripheral blood. The origin of the receptors is a woman aged 40 to 50 who had recovered from COVID-19.

The chain employs TRBV7-2 and TRBJ2-1, with TRBD2 matching 11 bases. CDR3 length: 16 residues. The ends lost 4 bases at V and 4 bases at J; junction bases unmatched: 6. The germline V gene encodes CDR1 SGHTA and CDR2 FQGNSA. CDR3: CASSSRLAGMYNEQFF. CDR3 coding DNA: TGTGCCAGCAGCTCCCGACTAGCGGGAATGTACAATGAGCAGTTCTTC. The full variable domain, its missing parts supplied by reference TRBV7-2 and TRBJ2-1, is GAGVSQSPSNKVTEKGKDVELRCDPISGHTALYWYRQSLGQGLEFLIYFQGNSAPDKSGLPSDRFSAERTGGSVSTLTIQRTQQEDSAVYLCASSSRLAGMYNEQFFGPGTRLTVL.

The CDR3 nucleotides are TGTGCCAGCAGCCTTGGGACAGGGACTCTGAACACTGAAGCTTTCTTT. This codes for CASSLGTGTLNTEAFF. The rearrangement links TRBV5-4 to TRBJ1-1; 9 nucleotides line up with TRBD1. J lost 0 bases, V lost 4 bases, and 7 bases had no gene match. Per germline, CDR1 SGHNT and CDR2 YYREEE (reference sequence). This CDR3 has 16 amino acids.

V and J are TRBV4-2 and TRBJ1-1; the D is unclear. The CDR3 contains 16 residues. CDR1 LGHNA and CDR2 YNFKEQ come from the germline V gene. V was pared by 0 bases and J by 0 bases, with 11 bases between. CDR3 amino acids: CASSQDRREMNTEAFF. Written as DNA, the CDR3 is TGTGCCAGCAGCCAAGATCGTAGGGAGATGAACACTGAAGCTTTCTTT.

Here the CDR3 DNA reads TGTGCCAGCAGCCAGACGGGACTAGAAAATGAGCAGTTCTTC. This encodes CASSQTGLENEQFF. The chain couples TRBV6-5 to TRBJ2-1; 8 nucleotides line up with TRBD2. The germline CDR1 and CDR2 sequences are MNHEY and SVGAGI. CDR3 size: 14 residues. Trimming at V came to 6 bases and at J to 7 bases, leaving 8 bases not matched to a gene.

This clone was detected only a few times. The chain is built from TRBV6-5 and TRBJ2-2, with D unclear. Germline V lookup: CDR1 MNHEY, CDR2 SVGAGI. V lost 2 bases and J 1 base, leaving 5 bases between the germline ends. This CDR3 region has 14 residues. CDR3 in DNA: TGTGCCAGCAGTTACGGCAAGAACACCGGGGAGCTGTTTTTT. Residues: CASSYGKNTGELFF.

The chain has TRBV18 and TRBJ1-1, with D uncertain. This CDR3 spans 14 amino acids. Per germline, CDR1 KGHSH and CDR2 LQKENI. V was pared by 2 bases and J by 0 bases, with 7 bases between. CDR3 sequence: CASSPELVNTEAFF. The DNA for the CDR3 is TGTGCCAGCTCACCAGAGCTGGTGAACACTGAAGCTTTCTTT.

As regards this clone: This specimen includes other DNA sequences encoding the same CDR3. The DNA of the CDR3 is TGTGCCAGCAGCCAAGGGGAGGGGTCTGGAAACACCATATATTTT. Translation gives CASSQGEGSGNTIYF. The rearrangement links TRBV4-2 to TRBJ1-3; perhaps TRBD1 as D (5 bases). Trimming removed 1 base at V and 1 base at J, with 8 bases between. CDR3 length equals 15 residues. Germline CDR1 LGHNA, CDR2 YNFKEQ.

V is TRBV18 and J is TRBJ2-2, with D unclear. Germline V CDR1 and CDR2: KGHSH, LQKENI. Trimming removed 0 bases at V and 0 bases at J, with 8 bases between. The CDR3 runs 16 residues. This CDR3 is CASSPPNSPNTGELFF. The CDR3 region has the DNA TGTGCCAGCTCACCACCGAACAGCCCGAACACCGGGGAGCTGTTTTTT.

This chain joins TRBV13 and TRBJ1-5; possible D gene TRBD1, 5 bases. V lost 4 bases, J lost 1 base, and 8 bases lay in between. This CDR3 region has 14 residues. CDR1 and CDR2 (germline): PRHDT, FYEKMQ (reference sequence). CDR3 residues: CASSWGGSNQPQHF. CDR3 coding DNA: TGTGCCAGCAGCTGGGGGGGGAGCAATCAGCCCCAGCATTTT. Complete variable domain (other parts from reference TRBV13 and TRBJ1-5): AAGVIQSPRHLIKEKRETATLKCYPIPRHDTVYWYQQGPGQDPQFLISFYEKMQSDKGSIPDRFSAQQFSDYHSELNMSSLELGDSALYFCASSWGGSNQPQHFGDGTRLSIL.

J is TRBJ1-3 and V is TRBV15; unclear D gene. The germline V gene encodes CDR1 LNHNV and CDR2 YYDKDF (reference sequence). The V and J ends lost 3 bases and 4 bases respectively, with 10 bases between them. This CDR3 spans 14 amino acids. The CDR3 DNA is TGTGCCACCAGCAGCGGTCTTTACGGAAACACCATATATTTT. This gives the protein CATSSGLYGNTIYF.

The genes are TRBV12-5 and TRBJ2-7, with a tentative D call TRBD2 (6 bases). The CDR3 totals 14 residues. V lost 2 bases, J lost 7 bases, and 15 bases lay in between. CDR1 is LGHNT and CDR2 is FRNRAP in the germline V gene. For the CDR3, the DNA is TGTGCTAGTGGTTTGATGACACCGGAGGGTGAGCAGTACTTC. Encoded protein: CASGLMTPEGEQYF.

The chain combines TRBV11-2 with TRBJ2-1; D is perhaps TRBD1 (6 bases). The V end was cut by 4 bases, the J end by 5 bases, with 21 bases between. Per germline, CDR1 SGHAT and CDR2 FQNNGV. The CDR3 sequence is 17 residues long. CDR3 DNA: TGTGCCAGCAGCTCAGGAGTTTCCCGACAGGAAAACAATGAGCAGTTCTTC. Its protein product is CASSSGVSRQENNEQFF.

The chain combines TRBV28 with TRBJ2-3; TRBD1 might be the D (6 bases). Germline CDR1 and CDR2: MDHEN and SYDVKM. The CDR3 is made up of 16 amino acids. Trimming left V 3 bases short and J 3 bases short, with 16 bases between. CDR3 loop: CASSLGTRGWTDTQYF. The CDR3, as DNA: TGTGCCAGCAGTTTGGGGACCAGGGGTTGGACAGATACGCAGTATTTT.

The V gene is TRBV24-1, the J gene TRBJ2-5; D might be TRBD2 (6 bases). The CDR3 has 15 amino acids. CDR1 KGHDR and CDR2 SFDVKD come from the germline V gene. Trimming took off 1 base at V and 4 bases at J, with 12 bases between the two ends. CDR3 residues: CATSDFRGDGETQYF. The CDR3, as DNA: TGTGCCACCAGTGATTTTCGCGGGGATGGAGAGACCCAGTACTTC.

The chain uses TRBV27 and TRBJ2-7; tentative D call: TRBD1 (6 bases). Trimming cost V 8 bases and J 3 bases, with 14 bases left between them. Per the germline V gene, CDR1 is MNHEY and CDR2 is SMNVEV (reference sequence). The CDR3 has 13 amino acids. CDR3 sequence (DNA): TGTGCCAGCTCCCCAGGGGATCGCTACGAGCAGTACTTC. Amino acids: CASSPGDRYEQYF.

The chain combines TRBV10-3 with TRBJ2-5, with TRBD2 identical over 9 bases. The CDR3 consists of 16 residues. In germline, CDR1 is ENHRY, CDR2 SYGVKD. V trimming: 0 bases; J trimming: 8 bases; junction bases outside the gene matches: 10. The CDR3, as DNA: TGTGCCATCAGTGAGTCGGTAGCGGGAGAAGGGGGAACCCAGTACTTC. Translation gives CAISESVAGEGGTQYF.

The chain has TRBV9 and TRBJ2-5, with a possible D match to TRBD1 (6 bases). Per germline, CDR1 SGDLS and CDR2 YYNGEE. V dropped 0 bases and J dropped 5 bases, with 11 bases sitting between them. The CDR3 spans 14 residues. This CDR3 reads CASSVEGTPETQYF. CDR3 sequence (DNA): TGTGCCAGCAGCGTAGAAGGGACACCGGAGACCCAGTACTTC.

This chain uses TRBV2 with TRBJ2-1; 9 bases agree with TRBD2. Germline V gives CDR1 SNHLY, CDR2 FYNNEI. The V gene end was trimmed by 3 bases and the J gene end by 7 bases; junction bases not matched to a gene: 10. The CDR3 runs to 16 residues. The CDR3 DNA reads TGTGCCAGCAGTGACGTAGTCGGGCTAGCGGGAAATGAGCAGTTCTTC. Translation: CASSDVVGLAGNEQFF.